These T cell receptor beta chains were read from a single sample in a study of memory B cells and T cells in multiple sclerosis. Repertoires were generated with immunoSEQ multiplex PCR, while TCRdb's copy carries only in-frame clones and drops some. The sample has 12,000 to 15,000 clones, about 70% seen once; the top ten hold about 2.5%. Source material: memory (CD45RO+) CD4+ T cells from blood. Receptors were obtained from a human donor with multiple sclerosis. Both conserved end residues are trimmed from each CDR3. Each record gives: CDR3 length, J gene, V gene, CDR3 protein.

len: 14; j_gene: TRBJ2-2; v_gene: TRBV5-1; CDR3aa: ASGSGLAGTTGELF
len: 9; j_gene: TRBJ2-7; v_gene: TRBV5-6; CDR3aa: ASNRRGEQY
len: 13; j_gene: TRBJ2-1; v_gene: TRBV5-4; CDR3aa: ASSSGGGHYNEQF
len: 10; j_gene: TRBJ2-7; v_gene: TRBV6-1; CDR3aa: ASTGLSYEQY
len: 11; j_gene: TRBJ2-7; v_gene: TRBV6-5; CDR3aa: ASSLDRDYEQY
len: 14; j_gene: TRBJ2-4; v_gene: TRBV4-1; CDR3aa: ASSQDRGLAKNIQY
len: 14; j_gene: TRBJ2-2; v_gene: TRBV6-5; CDR3aa: ASSSPTSGRGGELF
len: 11; j_gene: TRBJ1-2; v_gene: TRBV29-1; CDR3aa: SVMTDSNYGYT
len: 11; j_gene: TRBJ2-3; v_gene: TRBV18; CDR3aa: ASSALRTDTQY
len: 12; j_gene: TRBJ1-5; v_gene: TRBV4-2; CDR3aa: ASSHLASNQPQH
len: 13; j_gene: TRBJ2-2; v_gene: TRBV19; CDR3aa: ASSTPGLHTGELF
len: 12; j_gene: TRBJ2-1; v_gene: TRBV10-1; CDR3aa: AISGTGEANEQF
len: 13; j_gene: TRBJ2-3; v_gene: TRBV9; CDR3aa: ASSFSGRTTDTQY
len: 12; j_gene: TRBJ2-7; v_gene: TRBV19; CDR3aa: ASSPGDSRYEQY
len: 12; j_gene: TRBJ1-1; v_gene: TRBV9; CDR3aa: ASRGTEQRTEAF
len: 13; j_gene: TRBJ2-7; v_gene: TRBV19; CDR3aa: ASSIGQGQAYEQY
len: 11; j_gene: TRBJ2-3; v_gene: TRBV6-4; CDR3aa: ASSSGSTDTQY
len: 13; j_gene: TRBJ2-7; v_gene: TRBV28; CDR3aa: ASRPPGLALNEQY
len: 13; j_gene: TRBJ2-7; v_gene: TRBV5-1; CDR3aa: ASSLNRGAMYEQY
len: 10; j_gene: TRBJ2-3; v_gene: TRBV9; CDR3aa: ASSSGLDTQY
len: 15; j_gene: TRBJ2-1; v_gene: TRBV5-1; CDR3aa: ASTPGTSGRASNEQF
len: 15; j_gene: TRBJ2-1; v_gene: TRBV5-1; CDR3aa: ASSFYSGLSSYNEQF